The 2 T cell receptor beta chains reported below all come from one sample, sequenced in a study of blood T cell repertoires in COVID-19. TCRdb keeps only in-frame clones here, not all; method: immunoSEQ multiplex PCR. This sample has about 210,000 clones, with about 89% found just once. The source material was peripheral blood. These receptor sequences come from a woman in her thirties or forties with acute or convalescent COVID-19.

This chain links TRBV2 with TRBJ2-2; D unresolved. The CDR3 length is 14 residues. V was cut by 8 bases and J by 4 bases, with 14 bases left in between. The germline CDR1 and CDR2 sequences are SNHLY and FYNNEI. In nucleotides, the CDR3 is TGTGCCAGCTCCGGAACCCGGAGCACCGGGGAGCTGTTTTTT. It encodes CASSGTRSTGELFF.

The chain uses TRBV19 and TRBJ1-5; 7 positions agree with TRBD1. V gave up 4 bases and J gave up 4 bases; unmatched junction bases: 1. Germline-derived CDR1 and CDR2 are LNHDA and SQIVND (reference sequence). This CDR3 is 13 amino acids long. The CDR3 here is CASSSRGNQPQHF. CDR3 nucleotides: TGTGCCAGTAGTAGCAGGGGGAATCAGCCCCAGCATTTT.